This entry is about one TCR beta chain. Its cognate antigen is unknown. The data were obtained in a study of cytomegalovirus exposure and HLA in healthy donors. Study-level points and caveats: Analysis performed later found approximately 17,000 TCR beta sequences associated with HLA alleles at 0.05 false discovery rate. More clonal expansion characterized HLA-associated TCR beta chains than equally common others in a later analysis. Per a prior analysis, the majority of TCR beta V segments were productive roughly 87% or roughly 30% of the time.

Germline-derived CDR1 and CDR2 are SNHLY and FYNNEI. Trimming took 8 bases from V and 5 from J; bases not matched to a gene: 11. This CDR3 comprises 16 residues. PCR amplification relied on 60 Vbeta primers (plus 13 Jbeta primers). Using immunoSEQ multiplex PCR, the repertoire was profiled, and TCRdb retains in-frame clones only, with some absent. Of about 120,000 clones listed, about 72% are singletons. Those who donated were healthy bone marrow donors. Specimen: PBMCs. The source of this sequence is a man aged 45-65 years in good health and CMV-seropositive. The gene calls are TRBV2 and TRBJ2-5; 13 positions match TRBD2. CDR3 sequence reads: CASPRGGTSGKETQYF. CDR3 DNA sequence: TGTGCCAGCCCCCGAGGGGGGACTAGCGGGAAGGAGACCCAGTACTTC.